Presented here are 31 T cell receptor beta chains from one specimen sequenced in a study of shared clonotypes between healthy human individuals. Repertoires were generated with immunoSEQ multiplex PCR, while TCRdb's copy carries only in-frame clones and drops some. The table records 450,000 to 500,000 clones, roughly 80% of them present only once. The sample comprised PBMCs. These receptors were taken from a woman aged 40 to 49 in good health. Some clones in this sample may be carry-over from other donors' samples.

Concerning this clone: Other DNA sequences from this sample encode an identical CDR3 as well. This sequence joins TRBV9 and TRBJ1-3; the D is unclear. From germline, CDR1 is SGDLS and CDR2 YYNGEE. CDR3 length: 14 amino acids. V lost 2 bases to trimming and J lost 1 base, with 7 bases between them. This chain's CDR3 is CASSVLSSGNTIYF. In nucleotides, the CDR3 is TGTGCCAGCAGCGTTTTGAGTTCTGGAAACACCATATATTTT.

The table lists this clone with a few counts. The gene calls are TRBV30 and TRBJ1-2; D remains ambiguous. The V end was cut by 1 base, the J end by 0 bases, with 15 bases between. The CDR3 contains 16 residues. The V gene's germline CDR1 is GTSNPN and CDR2 SVGIG (reference sequence). For the CDR3, the DNA is TGTGCCTGGAGTGGGACCTCACACACCCCTAACTATGGCTACACCTTC. This sequence encodes CAWSGTSHTPNYGYTF.

The chain joins TRBV28 to TRBJ2-7; 13 nucleotides agree with TRBD2. The J segment lost 4 bases and the V segment lost 3 bases, leaving 3 bases of the junction unmatched. The CDR3 is made up of 15 amino acids. The germline CDR1 and CDR2 sequences are MDHEN and SYDVKM. The CDR3 nucleotides read TGTGCCAGCAGTTTGGAGACTAGCGGGAGGTACGAGCAGTACTTC. It specifies CASSLETSGRYEQYF.

Comment on this clone: This specimen includes other DNA sequences encoding the same CDR3. V usage is TRBV9 and J usage is TRBJ2-2; 8 positions agree with TRBD1. The CDR3 spans 15 residues. V lost 8 bases to trimming and J lost 0 bases; unmatched junction nucleotides: 6. Germline CDR1 reads SGDLS; CDR2 reads YYNGEE. The DNA for the CDR3 is TGTGCCAGTTCCCAGACAGGGGCGAACACCGGGGAGCTGTTTTTT. Residues: CASSQTGANTGELFF.

The J gene is TRBJ2-5, the V gene TRBV15; D is unresolved. The germline gives CDR1 LNHNV, CDR2 YYDKDF (reference sequence). The CDR3 is 14 residues long. V was clipped by 4 bases and J by 4 bases, with 13 bases between them. For the CDR3, the DNA is TGTGCCACCAGCAAAAGTTTTCTTAGAGAGACCCAGTACTTC. This sequence encodes CATSKSFLRETQYF. Combining the CDR3 with reference TRBV15 and TRBJ2-5 gives the whole variable domain DAMVIQNPRYQVTQFGKPVTLSCSQTLNHNVMYWYQQKSSQAPKLLFHYYDKDFNNEADTPDNFQSRRPNTSFCFLDIRSPGLGDTAMYLCATSKSFLRETQYFGPGTRLLVL.

This clone was observed at least ten times. The chain has TRBV5-1 and TRBJ1-4; the match to TRBD1 covers 9 bases. This CDR3 region has 15 residues. The ends lost 0 bases at V and 7 bases at J; junction bases unmatched: 4. Germline loops: CDR1 SGHRS, CDR2 YFSETQ. The CDR3 spells CASSLGGDRAEKLFF. CDR3 in DNA: TGCGCCAGCAGCTTGGGAGGGGACAGGGCTGAAAAACTGTTTTTT. Full variable domain (missing parts from reference TRBV5-1 and TRBJ1-4): KAGVTQTPRYLIKTRGQQVTLSCSPISGHRSVSWYQQTPGQGLQFLFEYFSETQRNKGNFPGRFSGRQFSNSRSEMNVSTLELGDSALYLCASSLGGDRAEKLFFGSGTQLSVL.

V gene TRBV6-5 combines with J gene TRBJ2-7; TRBD2 might be the D (5 bases). Germline CDR1 is MNHEY and CDR2 is SVGAGI. V was trimmed by 8 bases and J by 4 bases, leaving 15 bases between them. The CDR3 totals 13 residues. CDR3 loop: CASRLVGEYEQYF. The CDR3, as DNA: TGTGCCAGCCGTTTAGTTGGGGAGTACGAGCAGTACTTC.

J is TRBJ1-4 and V is TRBV27; no reliable D call. Per germline, CDR1 MNHEY and CDR2 SMNVEV (reference sequence). Trimming took 3 bases from V and 8 from J, leaving 16 bases between them. This CDR3 has 15 residues. The CDR3 DNA reads TGTGCCAGCAGTTTCCTTTCTACGGGGAAGGAAAAACTGTTTTTT. Amino acid sequence: CASSFLSTGKEKLFF.

A word on this clone: This likely reflects a read error, since a far larger clone is one base away. The chain uses TRBV28 and TRBJ1-2; 7 nucleotides line up with TRBD1. The V gene's germline CDR1 is MDHEN and CDR2 SYDVKM. Trimming at V came to 6 bases and at J to 7 bases, leaving 14 bases not matched to a gene. This CDR3 is 15 amino acids long. The CDR3 bases are TGTGCCAGCAGCGAGGGACAGTCAGCCTTCTGTGGCTACACCTTC. Translating it yields CASSEGQSAFCGYTF.

This chain connects TRBV7-3 to TRBJ1-3; D remains unclear. V lost 0 bases and J lost 2, with 11 bases in between. The germline CDR1 and CDR2 sequences are SGHTA and FQGTGA. CDR3 size: 16 residues. The CDR3 loop is CASSLTGLKTGNTIYF. The CDR3 DNA sequence: TGTGCCAGCAGCTTAACAGGCCTCAAAACTGGAAACACCATATATTTT.

As to this clone: Just one base apart from a much larger clone, this may be a read error. V and J are TRBV10-3 and TRBJ2-7, with 8 bases that match TRBD1. This CDR3 is 16 amino acids long. Germline-derived CDR1 and CDR2 are ENHRY and SYGVKD. CDR3 residues: CATSESDRGSSYEQYF. The DNA for the CDR3 is TGTGCCACCAGTGAGTCTGACAGGGGTAGCTCCTACGAGCAGTACTTC.

This chain connects TRBV28 to TRBJ2-7; 12 nucleotides line up with TRBD2. Per the germline V gene, CDR1 is MDHEN and CDR2 is SYDVKM. Losses at the gene ends were 6 bases for V and 9 bases for J; bases not matched to a gene: 12. CDR3 length: 15 amino acids. CDR3 sequence: CASSSRTSGVIVQYF. The CDR3 bases are TGTGCCAGCAGCTCCCGGACTAGCGGGGTAATAGTGCAGTACTTC.

Note on this clone: It differs at one base from a far larger clone, so likely a read error. The rearrangement links TRBV11-2 to TRBJ2-7; 9 bases fit TRBD2. Germline lookup yields CDR1 SGHAT and CDR2 FQNNGV. J gave up 0 bases and V 5 bases, and 2 bases lay outside the gene matches. The CDR3 runs 14 residues. The DNA of the CDR3 is TGTGCCAGCAGCCAGACTAGCGGCTCCTACGAGCAGTACTTC. Translating gives CASSQTSGSYEQYF.

This clone was recorded at least ten times. This chain connects TRBV30 to TRBJ2-2, with D possibly matching TRBD2 (5 bases). The V gene lost 1 base and the J gene lost 7 bases, with 13 bases spanning the gap. The CDR3 has 14 amino acids. Germline V lookup: CDR1 GTSNPN, CDR2 SVGIG (reference sequence). The CDR3 nucleotides read TGTGCCTGGAGTGCCCAGCCCCGGGGCGGGGAGCTGTTTTTT. It yields the protein CAWSAQPRGGELFF.

Comment on this clone: A much larger clone is a single base away; this may be a read error. Other DNA sequences in the same sample also yield this CDR3. The chain has TRBV5-4 and TRBJ2-7; perhaps TRBD1 as D (6 bases). This CDR3 is built from 14 residues. Germline CDR1 is SGHNT and CDR2 is YYREEE (reference sequence). With 4 bases removed from V and 7 bases from J, the gap between germline ends came to 18 bases. CDR3 nucleotides: TGTGCCAGCAGCCCCTCGCAGGGGTCAGGGGAGCAGTACTTC. Protein product: CASSPSQGSGEQYF.

V usage is TRBV19 and J usage is TRBJ2-6; 8 bases fit TRBD1. Losses at the gene ends were 5 bases for V and 1 base for J; bases not matched to a gene: 10. The CDR3 length is 18 residues. Germline values: CDR1 LNHDA, CDR2 SQIVND (reference sequence). CDR3 region: CASSEQGALFSGANVLTF. In DNA form, the CDR3 reads TGTGCCAGTAGTGAGCAGGGGGCGCTTTTTTCTGGGGCCAACGTCCTGACTTTC.

This chain connects TRBV6-6 to TRBJ2-2; D gene ambiguous. The CDR3 runs 15 residues. Trimming stripped 2 bases from V and 1 base from J, with 8 bases between. Germline V CDR1 and CDR2: MNHNY, SVGAGI (reference sequence). The CDR3 region is CASSYKGGNTGELFF. The DNA of the CDR3 is TGTGCCAGCAGTTACAAGGGCGGGAACACCGGGGAGCTGTTTTTT.

The rearrangement links TRBV10-2 to TRBJ2-1, with 12 nucleotides matching TRBD2. The CDR3 has 17 residues. Germline V CDR1 and CDR2: WSHSY, SAAADI. V trimming: 3 bases; J trimming: 0 bases; junction bases outside the gene matches: 3. The CDR3 nucleotides read TGCGCCAGCAGTGACCGACTAGCGGGAGACTCCTACAATGAGCAGTTCTTC. Its translation: CASSDRLAGDSYNEQFF.

This rearrangement joins TRBV2 to TRBJ2-7; 10 positions agree with TRBD2. Germline V gives CDR1 SNHLY, CDR2 FYNNEI. The CDR3 has 16 residues. J lost 7 bases, V lost 8 bases, and 17 bases had no gene match. The CDR3 here is CASGARTSGGFGEQYF. Here the CDR3 DNA reads TGTGCCAGCGGGGCGAGGACTAGCGGAGGATTTGGGGAGCAGTACTTC.

Comment on this clone: A read error is the likely source, as a far larger clone sits one nucleotide away. The gene calls are TRBV4-2 and TRBJ2-2, with D possibly being TRBD1 (7 bases). The CDR3 sequence is 15 residues long. The germline CDR1 and CDR2 sequences are LGHNA and YNFKEQ. Deletions cut 5 bases from V and 4 bases from J, with 14 bases between. The CDR3 DNA reads TGTGCCAGCAGCAAAGGGGGGACAGTCACCGGGGAGCTGTTTTTT. This translates into CASSKGGTVTGELFF.

This clone was seen a single time. The chain recombines TRBV18 with TRBJ1-2; 8 bases are shared with TRBD1. V shed 3 bases and J 4 bases; nucleotides not matched to a gene: 4. CDR3 length: 14 amino acids. Germline CDR1 KGHSH, CDR2 LQKENI. In DNA form, the CDR3 reads TGTGCCAGCTCACCTTCAGGGGGCGCCTATGGCTACACCTTC. Translation: CASSPSGGAYGYTF.

This clone was recorded only once. CDR3 bases: TGTGCCAGCAGCTTTGTGGGTAGCGGGAGGGAACACAATGAGCAGTTCTTC. It codes for CASSFVGSGREHNEQFF. V and J are TRBV12-1 and TRBJ2-1; TRBD2, the table's D call, was not compared with the DNA. TRBV12-1 is reported as a pseudogene. The CDR3 is made up of 17 amino acids.

As to this clone: Just one base apart from a much larger clone, this may be a read error. The gene calls are TRBV10-3 and TRBJ2-5; D possibly matches TRBD1 or TRBD2 (6 bases each). This CDR3 comprises 16 residues. Trimming shortened V by 2 bases and J by 5 bases, and 18 bases separated the two germline ends. Germline V lookup: CDR1 ENHRY, CDR2 SYGVKD. The CDR3 DNA reads TGTGCCATCAGTGAGACCCAACCCTCCGGGGGCGAGACCCAGTACTTC. Its translation: CAISETQPSGGETQYF.

Ten or more counts support this clone. The CDR3 bases are TGTGCCAGCAGTTACGGTCAGGGAGCCGGAAACACCATATATTTT. It yields the protein CASSYGQGAGNTIYF. The V call is TRBV6-5, the J call TRBJ1-3, with D possibly TRBD1 on 5 matching bases. CDR3 length: 15 residues. V lost 2 bases to trimming and J lost 4 bases, with 12 bases between them. CDR1 MNHEY and CDR2 SVGAGI come from the germline V gene.

The V and J genes are TRBV15 and TRBJ2-3; D might be TRBD2 (5 bases). V lost 0 bases and J lost 7, with 8 bases in between. Germline CDR1 and CDR2: LNHNV and YYDKDF (reference sequence). The CDR3 has 13 residues. Here the CDR3 DNA reads TGTGCCACCAGCAGAGACCGAGGGTATACGCAGTATTTT. It translates to CATSRDRGYTQYF.

The rearrangement joins TRBV4-1 to TRBJ1-2; possibly TRBD1 for D (5 bases). Looked up from germline, CDR1 is MGHRA and CDR2 is YSYEKL. Between the trimmed V and J ends, which lost 2 bases and 8 bases, there was a span of 21 bases. CDR3 length: 16 amino acids. The CDR3 reads CASSQHVRGTWEGYTF. As DNA, the CDR3 is TGCGCCAGCAGCCAACACGTGCGGGGGACGTGGGAGGGCTACACCTTC.

The chain links TRBV11-2 to TRBJ2-3; no definite D call. V was pared by 2 bases and J by 9 bases, with 12 bases between. CDR3 length: 13 residues. Per germline, CDR1 SGHAT and CDR2 FQNNGV. The chain's CDR3 is CASSLSATPTQYF. DNA for the CDR3: TGTGCCAGCAGCTTAAGTGCTACCCCAACGCAGTATTTT. Full variable domain (remainder filled in from reference TRBV11-2 and TRBJ2-3): EAGVAQSPRYKIIEKRQSVAFWCNPISGHATLYWYQQILGQGPKLLIQFQNNGVVDDSQLPKDRFSAERLKGVDSTLKIQPAKLEDSAVYLCASSLSATPTQYFGPGTRLTVL.

A remark on this clone: One base separates it from a far larger clone, so it is likely a read error. J is TRBJ2-4 and V is TRBV28; TRBD1 agrees at 7 bases. The length of the CDR3 is 17 residues. Germline CDR1 and CDR2: MDHEN and SYDVKM. V trimming: 3 bases; J trimming: 3 bases; junction bases outside the gene matches: 11. The CDR3 loop reads CASSLLRQGRSKNIQYF. As DNA, the CDR3 is TGTGCCAGCAGTTTGCTTCGACAGGGCCGAAGCAAAAACATTCAGTACTTC.

CDR3 nucleotide sequence: TGTGCCAGCAGTCCTACTAGCGGGAGTACCGGGGAGCTGTTTTTT. It translates to CASSPTSGSTGELFF. The chain has TRBV9 and TRBJ2-2; TRBD2 agrees at 11 bases. Trimming at V came to 5 bases and at J to 5 bases, leaving 5 bases not matched to a gene. Germline V gene data show CDR1 as SGDLS and CDR2 as YYNGEE. This CDR3 has 15 amino acids.

V gene TRBV30 combines with J gene TRBJ2-5; D is unclear. Germline CDR1 GTSNPN, CDR2 SVGIG (reference sequence). CDR3 length equals 11 residues. Deletions cut 3 bases from V and 2 bases from J, with 4 bases between. The CDR3 loop reads CAWRQQETQYF. The CDR3 region has the DNA TGTGCCTGGAGGCAGCAAGAGACCCAGTACTTC.

The chain carries TRBV19 and TRBJ1-2; D is possibly TRBD1 (5 bases). Germline values: CDR1 LNHDA, CDR2 SQIVND (reference sequence). This CDR3 has 15 residues. V was pared by 0 bases and J by 4 bases, with 12 bases between. In DNA, the CDR3 is TGTGCCAGTAGTATAGACCCGACAGCCCCCTATGGCTACACCTTC. It is translated as CASSIDPTAPYGYTF.